These 12 T cell receptor beta chains originate from one sample sequenced in a study of shared clonotypes between healthy human individuals. Some clones are missing from TCRdb's copy, which holds only in-frame ones; the method was immunoSEQ multiplex PCR. The profile shows 1.6 million or so clones, more than 95% of them singletons. The sample was naive CD4+ T cells sorted from blood. The subset was: CD45RA+ positively selected. These receptors all come from a man aged 25-40 years in good health.

J is TRBJ2-5 and V is TRBV29-1; tentatively, D is TRBD2 (6 bases). The V gene lost 4 bases and the J gene lost 2 bases, with 8 bases spanning the gap. The CDR3 loop spans 12 amino acids. Germline V gene data show CDR1 as SQVTM and CDR2 as ANQGSEA. CDR3: CSVGRAQETQYF. In DNA form, the CDR3 reads TGCAGCGTTGGGAGGGCACAAGAGACCCAGTACTTC.

This chain uses TRBV5-1 with TRBJ2-7; tentative D call: TRBD2 (6 bases). Germline V gene lookup returns CDR1 SGHRS and CDR2 YFSETQ. This CDR3 spans 14 amino acids. V was clipped by 5 bases and J by 6 bases, with 18 bases between them. CDR3 sequence (DNA): TGCGCCAGCAGTTCGGGACTCGTGGCCCGCGAGCAGTACTTC. This sequence encodes CASSSGLVAREQYF.

The chain is built from TRBV7-9 and TRBJ2-7, with TRBD2 as a possible D gene (6 bases). CDR1 is SEHNR, CDR2 FQNEAQ, per germline (reference sequence). V lost 5 bases and J 3 bases, leaving 8 bases between the germline ends. This CDR3 spans 12 amino acids. CDR3 bases: TGTGCCAGCAGCCGACTAGTCTACGAGCAGTACTTC. Translating it yields CASSRLVYEQYF.

Remarks on this clone: The sample has other DNA sequences that encode this CDR3 too. The gene calls are TRBV6-5 and TRBJ2-5; the D is unclear. This CDR3 is 11 amino acids long. V was pared by 2 bases and J by 4 bases, with 2 bases between. Germline V lookup: CDR1 MNHEY, CDR2 SVGAGI. The CDR3 sequence is CASSYGETQYF. In DNA form, the CDR3 reads TGTGCCAGCAGTTACGGAGAGACCCAGTACTTC.

This chain connects TRBV11-2 to TRBJ1-2, with TRBD1 matching 9 bases. Germline CDR1 SGHAT, CDR2 FQNNGV. This CDR3 is built from 15 residues. Trimming cost V 5 bases and J 6 bases; bases outside gene matches: 10. The CDR3 DNA sequence: TGTGCCAGCAGCCCCCCACCGAGACAGGGGGATGGCTACACCTTC. As protein: CASSPPPRQGDGYTF.

As regards this clone: Other DNA variants within this sample encode the same CDR3. V gene TRBV20-1 combines with J gene TRBJ2-7; possible D gene TRBD2, 6 bases. Germline-derived CDR1 and CDR2 are DFQATT and SNEGSKA (reference sequence). V dropped 6 bases and J dropped 3 bases, with 9 bases sitting between them. The CDR3 spans 11 residues. The CDR3 protein is CSARLVYEQYF. The CDR3 DNA sequence: TGCAGTGCCCGACTAGTCTACGAGCAGTACTTC.

The chain combines TRBV5-1 with TRBJ2-7; 7 bases are shared with TRBD1. CDR3 length: 15 residues. Germline loops: CDR1 SGHRS, CDR2 YFSETQ. Trimming removed 4 bases from V and 3 bases from J; junction bases left unmatched: 10. The DNA of the CDR3 is TGCGCCAGCAGCCCGGTGGGACAGTTACGCTACGAGCAGTACTTC. It translates to CASSPVGQLRYEQYF.

The chain has TRBV25-1 and TRBJ1-2; D call uncertain. This CDR3 has 15 residues. In germline, CDR1 is MGHDK, CDR2 SYGVNS. The V end was cut by 5 bases, the J end by 4 bases, with 17 bases between. In nucleotides, the CDR3 is TGTGCCAGCAGTAAACGAGAGGGAAGAGCCTATGGCTACACCTTC. Translating it yields CASSKREGRAYGYTF.

J is TRBJ2-7 and V is TRBV5-1; D uncertain. Per the germline V gene, CDR1 is SGHRS and CDR2 is YFSETQ. This CDR3 comprises 15 residues. V was pared by 5 bases and J by 2 bases, with 17 bases between. The CDR3: CASSPASTRAYEQYF. The CDR3 DNA sequence: TGCGCCAGCAGTCCCGCGTCGACGCGAGCCTACGAGCAGTACTTC.

A single count supports this clone. The rearrangement links TRBV7-6 to TRBJ2-5, with 8 bases lining up with TRBD1. V was pared by 0 bases and J by 5 bases, with 8 bases of the junction left unmatched. The CDR3 is made up of 16 amino acids. Germline CDR1 and CDR2: SGHVS and FNYEAQ. This chain's CDR3 is CASSLAPRTGSETQYF. The CDR3 DNA reads as TGTGCCAGCAGCTTAGCGCCGAGGACAGGGTCGGAGACCCAGTACTTC.

The chain has TRBV18 and TRBJ1-4; no clear D gene. Trimming removed 4 bases at V and 8 bases at J, with 11 bases between. This CDR3 is 13 amino acids long. The germline V gene encodes CDR1 KGHSH and CDR2 LQKENI. The CDR3 coding sequence is TGTGCCAGCTCACAGGGCGTGGGCGAAAAACTGTTTTTT. Protein product: CASSQGVGEKLFF.

As concerns this clone: Other DNA sequences in the same sample also yield this CDR3. The chain joins TRBV5-1 to TRBJ2-7; D not resolved. Germline V gene sequence: CDR1 SGHRS, CDR2 YFSETQ. Trimming removed 0 bases at V and 3 bases at J, with 4 bases between. The length of the CDR3 is 12 residues. CDR3 nucleotide sequence: TGCGCCAGCAGCTTGGGTGGCTACGAGCAGTACTTC. The encoded protein is CASSLGGYEQYF.